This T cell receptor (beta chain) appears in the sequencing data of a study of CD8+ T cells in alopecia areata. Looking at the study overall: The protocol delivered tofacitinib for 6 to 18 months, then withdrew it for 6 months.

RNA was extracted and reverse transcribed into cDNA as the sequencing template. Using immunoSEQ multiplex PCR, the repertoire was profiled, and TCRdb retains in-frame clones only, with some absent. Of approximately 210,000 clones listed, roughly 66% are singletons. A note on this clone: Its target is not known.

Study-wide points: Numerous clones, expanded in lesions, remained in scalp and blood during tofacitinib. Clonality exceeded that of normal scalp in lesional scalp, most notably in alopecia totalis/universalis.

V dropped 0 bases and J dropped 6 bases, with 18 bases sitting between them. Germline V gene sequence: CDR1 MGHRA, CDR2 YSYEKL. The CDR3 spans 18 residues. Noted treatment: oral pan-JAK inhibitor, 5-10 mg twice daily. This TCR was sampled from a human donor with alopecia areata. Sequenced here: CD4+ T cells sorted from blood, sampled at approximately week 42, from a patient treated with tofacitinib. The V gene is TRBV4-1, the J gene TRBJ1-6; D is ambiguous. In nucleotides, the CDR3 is TGCGCCAGCAGCCAAGAAATCCAGCGACGAGATTTTAATTCACCCCTCCACTTT. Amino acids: CASSQEIQRRDFNSPLHF.